The source of this T cell receptor (beta chain) is a study of synovial regulatory T cells in juvenile arthritis. The overall study: A few patients were therapy-naive; several received methotrexate alone.

Patients had median age roughly 12 years, range roughly 2.1-22.9. As regards this clone: The antigen remains unidentified.

Method: immunoSEQ multiplex PCR; TCRdb's copy keeps in-frame clones and lacks some. The sample has about 10,000 clones. General study findings and limits: Synovial Teff and blood CPL repertoires partially overlapped with iaTreg TCR repertoires, which were largely patient-private. TCR diversity was lower in inflammation-associated blood Treg cells than in other blood Treg cells.

The V gene's germline CDR1 is LNHDA and CDR2 SQIVND (reference sequence). This CDR3 is 13 amino acids long. This entry has no DNA. The specimen sequenced was Treg cells from blood. Subset here: remaining (HLA-DR-negative) circulating blood Treg cells. This chain connects TRBV19 to TRBJ2-7. The TCR originated in a donor aged 2-35 years with juvenile idiopathic arthritis. CDR3 in amino acids: CASSRMTSYEQYF.